One sample yielded the 10 T cell receptor beta chains listed below, sequenced in a study of T cells in tuberculosis. Assay: immunoSEQ multiplex PCR; the TCRdb copy retains only in-frame clones and omits some. Of over 40,000 clones listed, about 95% are singletons. Sequencing was done on a sample of PBMCs. These TCRs come from a donor between 10 and 35 years old with latent tuberculosis or without tuberculosis infection.

V is TRBV7-2 and J is TRBJ2-1, with 9 bases aligning to TRBD2. The germline gives CDR1 SGHTA, CDR2 FQGNSA. Trimming took 6 bases from V and 9 from J; bases not matched to a gene: 12. The CDR3 has 15 amino acids. CDR3 coding DNA: TGTGCCAGCAGTTCTAGCGGGAACTGGGTAGGTGAGCAGTTCTTC. The encoded protein is CASSSSGNWVGEQFF.

This clone appeared a single time. This CDR3 reads CASSWGLAGRYNEQFF. The CDR3 region has the DNA TGTGCCAGCAGTTGGGGACTAGCGGGACGCTACAATGAGCAGTTCTTC. This chain links TRBV2 with TRBJ2-1, with 13 bases aligning to TRBD2. V was pared by 5 bases and J by 3 bases, with 4 bases of the junction left unmatched. This CDR3 spans 16 amino acids. Per the germline V gene, CDR1 is SNHLY and CDR2 is FYNNEI. Variable domain in full (rest from reference TRBV2 and TRBJ2-1): EPEVTQTPSHQVTQMGQEVILRCVPISNHLYFYWYRQILGQKVEFLVSFYNNEISEKSEIFDDQFSVERPDGSNFTLKIRSTKLEDSAMYFCASSWGLAGRYNEQFFGPGTRLTVL.

The chain employs TRBV6-5 and TRBJ1-2; D may be TRBD1 (6 bases). Germline V lookup: CDR1 MNHEY, CDR2 SVGAGI. The CDR3 runs to 16 residues. V gave up 0 bases and J gave up 3 bases, with 14 bases separating them. The CDR3 nucleotides read TGTGCCAGCAGTTACTCGTCACCGTGGACAGACTATGGCTACACCTTC. Translation: CASSYSSPWTDYGYTF.

The DNA of the CDR3 is TGTGCCAGCACCCCAATCAGGGGTTCTTTGACCGGGGAGCTGTTTTTT. It yields the protein CASTPIRGSLTGELFF. The chain joins TRBV7-2 to TRBJ2-2; perhaps TRBD1 as D (6 bases). The CDR3 is 16 amino acids. The ends were cut back, 7 bases at V and 5 bases at J, with 20 bases in the middle. Germline CDR1 SGHTA, CDR2 FQGNSA.

The chain recombines TRBV18 with TRBJ2-2; D unclear. Germline V CDR1 and CDR2: KGHSH, LQKENI. The CDR3 spans 17 residues. Trimming took 1 base from V and 1 from J, leaving 13 bases between them. CDR3 sequence: CASSPLLTNKNTGELFF. The CDR3 nucleotides are TGTGCCAGCTCACCACTTTTGACAAATAAGAACACCGGGGAGCTGTTTTTT.

The chain joins TRBV7-6 to TRBJ1-1; D perhaps matches TRBD1 (5 bases). Germline-derived CDR1 and CDR2 are SGHVS and FNYEAQ. The CDR3 length is 16 residues. Between the trimmed V and J ends, which lost 1 base and 1 base, there was a span of 13 bases. The CDR3 sequence is CASSLVGQGGNTEAFF. CDR3 nucleotides: TGTGCCAGCAGCTTAGTTGGGCAGGGAGGGAACACTGAAGCTTTCTTT.

The J gene is TRBJ2-4, the V gene TRBV10-1; 8 positions agree with TRBD1. The CDR3 is 14 amino acids. Per the germline V gene, CDR1 is WNHNN and CDR2 is SYGVQD (reference sequence). J lost 1 base, V lost 10 bases, and 6 bases had no gene match. The CDR3 loop reads CAISRDRAKNIQYF. As DNA, the CDR3 is TGCGCCATTTCACGGGACAGGGCCAAAAACATTCAGTACTTC.

CDR3 coding DNA: TGTGCCAGCAGCTCCCCGACTAGCGGGAGCCATTTATACAATGAGCAGTTCTTC. The encoded protein is CASSSPTSGSHLYNEQFF. The genes are TRBV5-4 and TRBJ2-1; 12 bases match TRBD2. The germline CDR1 and CDR2 sequences are SGHNT and YYREEE (reference sequence). J gave up 4 bases and V 3 bases, and 11 bases lay outside the gene matches. CDR3 length: 18 residues.

J is TRBJ2-1 and V is TRBV7-6; 8 bases map to TRBD1. Germline CDR1 is SGHVS and CDR2 is FNYEAQ. V lost 1 base to trimming and J lost 13 bases; unmatched junction nucleotides: 9. The CDR3 is 14 residues long. This chain's CDR3 is CASSLEVTGQVQFF. For the CDR3, the DNA is TGTGCCAGCAGCTTAGAAGTTACGGGACAGGTACAGTTCTTC. Combining the CDR3 with reference TRBV7-6 and TRBJ2-1 gives the whole variable domain GAGVSQSPRYKVTKRGQDVALRCDPISGHVSLYWYRQALGQGPEFLTYFNYEAQQDKSGLPNDRFSAERPEGSISTLTIQRTEQRDSAMYRCASSLEVTGQVQFFGPGTRLTVL.

This chain connects TRBV6-1 to TRBJ2-1; 7 bases are a match to TRBD1. V trimming: 4 bases; J trimming: 1 base; junction bases outside the gene matches: 10. Germline-derived CDR1 and CDR2 are MNHNS and SASEGT. The CDR3 spans 17 residues. The CDR3: CASSGFSSGQSYNEQFF. The CDR3 DNA is TGTGCCAGCAGTGGGTTTTCATCGGGACAGTCCTACAATGAGCAGTTCTTC.